A single sample is the source of the 17 T cell receptor beta chains below, sequenced in a study of identical twins (dated by TCRdb to 2016 to 2018). The library was prepared using 5' RACE. Sequencing used an Illumina HiSeq 2000. TCRdb's own reprocessing of the public reads used fastp at Q25 and MiXCR and kept productive beta chains. Every distinct CDR3 protein forms one entry, paired with its most common genes and DNA. The sample yields hundreds of thousands of distinct CDR3 sequences; 15% to 20% were counted once. The ten largest clonotypes hold under 15% of the sample. The same data also went into a second study, on T cells expressing NK-cell markers.

Sequencing used PBMCs. The receptors originated from a woman younger than 35 in good health.

This chain connects TRBV2 to TRBJ2-7, with a possible D match to TRBD1 (5 bases). V gave up 6 bases and J gave up 12 bases, with 12 bases separating them. CDR3 length: 10 residues. The V gene's germline CDR1 is SNHLY and CDR2 FYNNEI. CDR3 sequence reads: CASSRQGMYF. The CDR3 DNA sequence: TGTGCCAGCAGCCGGCAGGGTATGTACTTC.

This rearrangement joins TRBV7-9 to TRBJ1-1; 9 positions agree with TRBD1. This CDR3 has 16 amino acids. In germline, CDR1 is SEHNR, CDR2 FQNEAQ (reference sequence). Losses at the gene ends were 3 bases for V and 2 bases for J; bases not matched to a gene: 7. CDR3 amino acids: CASSLDPGQGNTEAFF. CDR3 nucleotides: TGTGCCAGCAGCTTGGATCCGGGACAGGGAAACACTGAAGCTTTCTTT. The complete variable domain, with remaining parts taken from reference TRBV7-9 and TRBJ1-1, reads DTGVSQNPRHKITKRGQNVTFRCDPISEHNRLYWYRQTLGQGPEFLTYFQNEAQLEKSRLLSDRFSAERPKGSFSTLEIQRTEQGDSAMYLCASSLDPGQGNTEAFFGQGTRLTVV.

This clonotype was observed a handful of times. CDR3 bases: TGCAGCGTTGGAGCGGGTCTAAATTCACCCCTCCACTTT. This sequence encodes CSVGAGLNSPLHF. The chain is built from TRBV29-1 and TRBJ1-6; D remains ambiguous. The germline V gene encodes CDR1 SQVTM and CDR2 ANQGSEA. Trimming stripped 4 bases from V and 7 bases from J, with 11 bases between. The CDR3 runs 13 residues. The complete variable domain, with remaining parts taken from reference TRBV29-1 and TRBJ1-6, reads SAVISQKPSRDICQRGTSLTIQCQVDSQVTMMFWYRQQPGQSLTLIATANQGSEATYESGFVIDKFPISRPNLTFSTLTVSNMSPEDSSIYLCSVGAGLNSPLHFGNGTRLTVT.

This clonotype was seen more than once but under ten times. The rearrangement links TRBV6-5 to TRBJ1-1; a weak D match, TRBD1 (5 bases). The CDR3 length is 12 residues. Trimming removed 6 bases from V and 7 bases from J, with 12 bases in between. CDR1 is MNHEY and CDR2 is SVGAGI in the germline V gene. The DNA for the CDR3 is TGTGCCAGCAGCCCAATTAGGGGTGAAGCTTTCTTT. Encoded protein: CASSPIRGEAFF.

In this sample, this clonotype turned up a few times. V gene TRBV7-9 combines with J gene TRBJ1-3; D unresolved. V was shortened by 1 base and J by 4 bases, with 11 bases between the two germline ends. CDR1 SEHNR and CDR2 FQNEAQ come from the germline V gene (reference sequence). This CDR3 is 15 amino acids long. The chain's CDR3 is CASSLDDRHGNTIYF. Written as DNA, the CDR3 is TGTGCCAGCAGCTTAGACGATCGGCACGGAAACACCATATATTTT.

The chain recombines TRBV20-1 with TRBJ2-5; 10 nucleotides agree with TRBD2. Per germline, CDR1 DFQATT and CDR2 SNEGSKA (reference sequence). The junction had 6 bases not matched to a gene; V was cut back by 1 base and J by 1 base. The CDR3 covers 16 residues. The CDR3 region is CSARVPSGGSQETQYF. The CDR3 DNA sequence: TGCAGTGCTAGAGTGCCTAGCGGGGGTTCCCAAGAGACCCAGTACTTC.

The rearrangement links TRBV27 to TRBJ2-3; 11 bases are a match to TRBD2. This CDR3 has 15 amino acids. Germline V CDR1 and CDR2: MNHEY, SMNVEV (reference sequence). V lost 6 bases, J lost 7 bases, and 9 bases stayed unmatched. The CDR3 protein is CASRRTSGLVNTQYF. The CDR3 coding sequence is TGTGCCAGCAGGCGGACTAGCGGGTTGGTGAATACGCAGTATTTT.

This clonotype was counted at least ten times. The genes are TRBV6-1 and TRBJ2-6; weak D call: TRBD1 (5 bases). The CDR3 sequence is 16 residues long. Deletions cut 10 bases from V and 3 bases from J, with 19 bases between. Germline V CDR1 and CDR2: MNHNS, SASEGT. The DNA of the CDR3 is TGTGCCACCCTAAACAGGAAAATCTTTGGGGCCAACGTCCTGACTTTC. The encoded protein is CATLNRKIFGANVLTF.

The rearrangement links TRBV5-8 to TRBJ2-1, with 8 nucleotides matching TRBD2. Unmatched junction bases numbered 16, after V lost 4 bases and J lost 10 bases. Germline lookup yields CDR1 SGHTS and CDR2 YDEGEE. This CDR3 comprises 16 residues. As DNA, the CDR3 is TGTGCCAGCAGCGGGGGACTAGACTTTCGAGGCGGAGAGCAGTTCTTC. Its protein is CASSGGLDFRGGEQFF. Full variable domain (rest looked up from reference TRBV5-8 and TRBJ2-1): EAGVTQSPTHLIKTRGQQATLRCSPISGHTSVYWYQQALGLGLQFLLWYDEGEERNRGNFPPRFSGRQFPNYSSELNVNALELEDSALYLCASSGGLDFRGGEQFFGPGTRLTVL.

The rearrangement joins TRBV4-3 to TRBJ2-3, with 7 bases fitting TRBD2. Germline V gives CDR1 LGHNA, CDR2 YSLEER. V was pared by 4 bases and J by 2 bases, with 12 bases of the junction left unmatched. The CDR3 loop spans 17 amino acids. CDR3 DNA sequence: TGCGCCAGCAGCCGCCTCTACGTGGGGGGGAACACAGATACGCAGTATTTT. It yields the protein CASSRLYVGGNTDTQYF.

This clonotype showed up just a few times. The chain joins TRBV6-5 to TRBJ1-2; D is undetermined. The CDR3 covers 12 residues. V lost 2 bases, J lost 5 bases, and 6 bases lay in between. The germline gives CDR1 MNHEY, CDR2 SVGAGI. The chain's CDR3 is CASSYLGYGYTF. CDR3 DNA sequence: TGTGCCAGCAGTTACCTTGGGTATGGCTACACCTTC.

The rearrangement uses TRBV12-3 or TRBV12-4 and TRBJ2-7; D is uncertain. This CDR3 contains 14 residues. V dropped 4 bases and J dropped 2 bases, with 12 bases sitting between them. In nucleotides, the CDR3 is TGTGCCAGCAGTTCCCCCAGGAATCCCTACGAGCAGTACTTC. Amino acids: CASSSPRNPYEQYF.

This clonotype was observed a few times. The chain combines TRBV30 with TRBJ1-5; perhaps TRBD1 as D (6 bases). The CDR3 has 17 residues. V was shortened by 0 bases and J by 7 bases, with 22 bases between the two germline ends. The germline gives CDR1 GTSNPN, CDR2 SVGIG (reference sequence). The CDR3 bases are TGTGCCTGGAGTGTACAGGGAGCCCGGGAGTTCGAGCAGCCCCAGCATTTT. It is translated as CAWSVQGAREFEQPQHF.

This rearrangement joins TRBV12-3 or TRBV12-4 to TRBJ1-4; 7 nucleotides line up with TRBD1. This CDR3 is built from 15 residues. J gave up 7 bases and V 5 bases, and 10 bases lay outside the gene matches. CDR3 sequence: CASSIRQGGGEKLFF. CDR3 DNA sequence: TGTGCCAGCAGTATACGACAGGGTGGGGGTGAAAAACTGTTTTTT.

This chain joins TRBV6-1 and TRBJ1-2, with unresolved D. Germline V gene sequence: CDR1 MNHNS, CDR2 SASEGT. The CDR3 spans 13 residues. The V end lost 5 bases, the J end lost 7 bases, and 14 bases lay between the germline ends. The CDR3 is CASSPALRLGYTF. The CDR3 bases are TGTGCCAGCAGTCCTGCCCTTCGACTTGGCTACACCTTC.

This clonotype has a handful of counts. This chain joins TRBV6-1 and TRBJ1-5; D is uncertain. This CDR3 spans 15 amino acids. The germline gives CDR1 MNHNS, CDR2 SASEGT. V dropped 2 bases and J dropped 5 bases, with 13 bases sitting between them. The CDR3 here is CASSETPGAYQPQHF. The CDR3 DNA sequence: TGTGCCAGCAGTGAAACCCCGGGAGCGTATCAGCCCCAGCATTTT.

The chain uses TRBV3-1 and TRBJ2-2; the match to TRBD2 covers 7 bases. The junction had 9 bases not matched to a gene; V was cut back by 10 bases and J by 4 bases. CDR1 LGHDT and CDR2 YNNKEL come from the germline V gene (reference sequence). The length of the CDR3 is 14 residues. DNA for the CDR3: TGTGCCACCGGGGAGCGGGACTTCACCGGGGAGCTGTTTTTT. Translated, it gives CATGERDFTGELFF.